This T cell receptor beta chain was sequenced for a study of T-cell memory formation after mild COVID-19. Study in general: Largely donor-specific TCR clusters were found. Overall study findings and caveats: CD8+ contracting clones occupied EMRA, while CD4+ ones occupied mainly CM and EM. Pre-infection memory showed some responding clones, and this suggested that cross-reactive memory joined.

The germline V gene has CDR1 DFQATT and CDR2 SNEGSKA (reference sequence). The CDR3 is made up of 14 amino acids. Between the trimmed V and J ends, which lost 0 bases and 0 bases, there was a span of 9 bases. TCR alpha and TCR beta cDNA libraries carrying sample barcodes and UMIs were produced by 5'RACE using constant-segment primers. TCRdb re-derived calls from the 5' RACE reads in MiXCR, one entry per CDR3 protein. The sample has 150,000 to 200,000 distinct CDR3 sequences, approximately 10% seen once. On this clonotype: Its target is unknown.

Sequencing was performed on PBMCs or a T cell subset sorted from them (not recorded which). The chain recombines TRBV20-1 with TRBJ2-7, with unresolved D. This clonotype was sampled from a man younger than 30 who had mild COVID-19 (a few samples of this study predate the infection). Cell type and time point are not known. Written as DNA, the CDR3 is TGCAGTGCTAGAGACGCCGCGAGCTCCTACGAGCAGTACTTC. Protein sequence: CSARDAASSYEQYF.